The 5 T cell receptor beta chains below were found in one sample sequenced in a study of radiotherapy plus CTLA-4 blockade in lung cancer (dated by TCRdb to 2017 to 2018). The library was generated by the immunoSEQ multiplex PCR assay. As stored in TCRdb, this immuneACCESS dataset retains in-frame rearrangements with V and J assigned. A fraction of the clones does not appear; measured against another copy, unresolved V genes explain less than half of the discrepancy, and the remainder lacks a known reason. This sample lists tens of thousands of clones; roughly 80% were detected once. The top ten clones comprise around 0.8% of the sample. Source: peripheral blood, taken from a patient treated with radiotherapy plus ipilimumab. These receptors all stem from a human donor with non-small cell lung cancer who had stable disease on radiotherapy plus ipilimumab.

J is TRBJ2-7 and V is TRBV6-6; the match to TRBD2 covers 12 bases. Germline V gene data show CDR1 as MNHNY and CDR2 as SVGAGI (reference sequence). CDR3 length: 14 amino acids. With V trimmed by 5 bases and J by 5 bases, 4 bases remained unmatched. In DNA, the CDR3 is TGTGCCAGCAGTCTAGCGGGAGGGCGCGACGAGCAGTACTTC. As protein: CASSLAGGRDEQYF.

This chain joins TRBV5-6 and TRBJ1-1; tentatively, D is TRBD1 (5 bases). V was trimmed by 0 bases and J by 0 bases, leaving 12 bases between them. The CDR3 has 16 residues. Germline CDR1 is SGHDT and CDR2 is YYEEEE. This CDR3 reads CASSLAPGPMNTEAFF. Here the CDR3 DNA reads TGTGCCAGCAGCTTGGCCCCGGGACCGATGAACACTGAAGCTTTCTTT.

This clone was detected only a few times. This chain joins TRBV9 and TRBJ2-5, with 7 bases identical to TRBD2. The CDR3 consists of 15 residues. Trimming took 0 bases from V and 5 from J; bases not matched to a gene: 7. The germline V gene encodes CDR1 SGDLS and CDR2 YYNGEE. CDR3 residues: CASSVGGSKLETQYF. The DNA for the CDR3 is TGTGCCAGCAGCGTAGGCGGGAGTAAGTTGGAGACCCAGTACTTC.

J is TRBJ2-1 and V is TRBV5-1; unclear D gene. Trimming shortened V by 0 bases and J by 2 bases, and 6 bases separated the two germline ends. The germline CDR1 and CDR2 sequences are SGHRS and YFSETQ. The CDR3 totals 14 residues. CDR3 bases: TGCGCCAGCAGCTTGGGGGATACCTACAATGAGCAGTTCTTC. Translated, it gives CASSLGDTYNEQFF.

The table lists this clone with a few counts. The CDR3 reads CASSGQGYEQYF. The CDR3 DNA sequence: TGTGCCAGTAGTGGGCAGGGTTACGAGCAGTACTTC. V and J are TRBV19 and TRBJ2-7; weak D call: TRBD1 (5 bases). The V and J ends lost 5 bases and 4 bases respectively, with 9 bases between them. The CDR3 is 12 amino acids. Germline CDR1 LNHDA, CDR2 SQIVND (reference sequence).